These 26 T cell receptor beta chains came from one sample sequenced in a study of cytomegalovirus exposure and HLA in healthy donors. PCR employed 60 Vbeta and 13 Jbeta primers. TCRdb keeps only in-frame clones here, not all; method: immunoSEQ multiplex PCR. The repertoire includes approximately 140,000 clones, about 80% of them detected once, and around 2% sits in the top ten. The sequencing input was PBMCs. Receptors originate from a woman in her 50s in good health and CMV-seronegative.

The rearrangement links TRBV5-4 to TRBJ2-1; 9 nucleotides align to TRBD2. The CDR3 length is 17 residues. Trimming took 4 bases from V and 0 from J; bases not matched to a gene: 8. CDR1 and CDR2 from the germline V gene are SGHNT and YYREEE (reference sequence). In DNA, the CDR3 is TGTGCCAGCAGCGACCGGGGCGGGAGGGCCTCCTACAATGAGCAGTTCTTC. It encodes CASSDRGGRASYNEQFF.

The chain joins TRBV14 to TRBJ2-3; the match to TRBD1 covers 7 bases. This CDR3 has 15 residues. Germline assignment: CDR1 SGHDN and CDR2 FVKESK. The J segment lost 4 bases and the V segment lost 4 bases, leaving 8 bases of the junction unmatched. The DNA for the CDR3 is TGTGCCAGCAGCCCCCAGAGGGGGCCCGCAGATACGCAGTATTTT. The encoded protein is CASSPQRGPADTQYF.

The chain uses TRBV7-3 and TRBJ2-1; D uncertain. CDR3 size: 16 residues. V lost 0 bases, J lost 7 bases, and 16 bases lay in between. Looked up from germline, CDR1 is SGHTA and CDR2 is FQGTGA. CDR3: CASSLTADSFTNEQFF. The CDR3, as DNA: TGTGCCAGCAGCTTAACGGCGGATTCGTTTACGAATGAGCAGTTCTTC.

This sequence joins TRBV29-1 and TRBJ2-3; 12 bases fit TRBD2. There are 19 residues in the CDR3. CDR1 and CDR2 from the germline V gene are SQVTM and ANQGSEA. With 5 bases clipped from V and 2 bases from J, the junction kept 17 bases outside the gene matches. CDR3 in amino acids: CSVSPSLLAGGPHTDTQYF. Here the CDR3 DNA reads TGCAGCGTTTCCCCCAGTTTACTAGCGGGAGGTCCGCACACAGATACGCAGTATTTT.

The chain joins TRBV27 to TRBJ1-6; no clear D gene. CDR1 is MNHEY, CDR2 SMNVEV, per germline (reference sequence). The CDR3 runs 15 residues. V was clipped by 3 bases and J by 0 bases, with 6 bases between them. CDR3 region: CASSFGDSYNSPLHF. The CDR3 DNA reads TGTGCCAGCAGTTTCGGGGACTCCTATAATTCACCCCTCCACTTT.

The V call is TRBV28, the J call TRBJ2-1; weak D call: TRBD2 (6 bases). V was clipped by 5 bases and J by 3 bases, with 11 bases between them. There are 14 residues in the CDR3. The germline CDR1 and CDR2 sequences are MDHEN and SYDVKM. DNA for the CDR3: TGTGCCAGCAGTCCCCCGGGACTCTACAATGAGCAGTTCTTC. Translation: CASSPPGLYNEQFF.

This chain joins TRBV19 and TRBJ2-3; possible D gene TRBD1, 5 bases. The CDR3 is 16 residues long. Germline loops: CDR1 LNHDA, CDR2 SQIVND (reference sequence). Trimming cost V 7 bases and J 3 bases, with 20 bases left between them. The CDR3 DNA reads as TGTGCCAGTACCAGCCGGGCAGGGAAACGTACAGATACGCAGTATTTT. As protein: CASTSRAGKRTDTQYF. Using reference TRBV19 and TRBJ2-3 for the parts outside the CDR3, the full variable domain is DGGITQSPKYLFRKEGQNVTLSCEQNLNHDAMYWYRQDPGQGLRLIYYSQIVNDFQKGDIAEGYSVSREKKESFPLTVTSAQKNPTAFYLCASTSRAGKRTDTQYFGPGTRLTVL.

Comments on this clone: One junction end does not reproduce the germline sequence, and a read error may be involved. The chain has TRBV7-7 and TRBJ2-5, with D maybe TRBD2 (6 bases). This CDR3 comprises 14 residues. The germline gives CDR1 SSHAT, CDR2 FNYEAQ (reference sequence). CDR3 sequence reads: CASSTPGVRETQYF. In DNA form, the CDR3 reads TGTGCTAGCAGCACACCGGGAGTCCGGGAGACCCAGTACTTC.

The chain couples TRBV4-3 to TRBJ2-5; TRBD2 matches at 13 bases. Near its end, the DNA agrees better with TRBJ2-7, so the J call may be wrong. From germline, CDR1 is LGHNA and CDR2 YSLEER. This CDR3 comprises 15 residues. The CDR3 loop reads CASSPGLAGAYEQYF. Written as DNA, the CDR3 is TGCGCCAGCAGCCCAGGACTAGCGGGAGCCTACGAGCAGTACTTC.

This clone has a handful of counts. The chain carries TRBV6-5 and TRBJ1-1, with TRBD1 as a possible D gene (5 bases). The CDR3 spans 14 residues. V was pared by 8 bases and J by 4 bases, with 17 bases between. Germline values: CDR1 MNHEY, CDR2 SVGAGI. In DNA form, the CDR3 reads TGTGCCAGCGGCCGGGCAGCAAGGGGCACTGAAGCTTTCTTT. This translates into CASGRAARGTEAFF.

CDR3 nucleotides: TGCGCCAGCAGTCCGAGAGCTAGCGGGCTTAACTACGAGCAGTACGTC. Protein: CASSPRASGLNYEQYV. This chain links TRBV4-1 with TRBJ2-7, with 8 positions matching TRBD2. The CDR3 is 16 amino acids. Losses at the gene ends were 6 bases for V and 3 bases for J; bases not matched to a gene: 13. From germline, CDR1 is MGHRA and CDR2 YSYEKL.

The V gene is TRBV4-1, the J gene TRBJ2-1; 13 positions match TRBD2. This CDR3 region has 19 residues. Germline CDR1 MGHRA, CDR2 YSYEKL. The V and J ends lost 0 bases and 5 bases, in that order; junction bases with no gene match: 10. The CDR3 coding sequence is TGCGCCAGCAGCCAAGAAGGGACTAGCGGGATTCCAACCCACAATGAGCAGTTCTTC. Its protein product is CASSQEGTSGIPTHNEQFF.

The rearrangement uses TRBV5-4 and TRBJ1-2, with unresolved D. Germline-derived CDR1 and CDR2 are SGHNT and YYREEE (reference sequence). This CDR3 comprises 14 residues. The V end was cut by 4 bases, the J end by 8 bases, with 18 bases between. This CDR3 reads CASSHAGRDVGYTF. The DNA of the CDR3 is TGTGCCAGCAGCCATGCGGGGAGGGATGTCGGCTACACCTTC. The full variable domain, in which reference TRBV5-4 and TRBJ1-2 provide the parts outside the CDR3, is ETGVTQSPTHLIKTRGQQVTLRCSSQSGHNTVSWYQQALGQGPQFIFQYYREEENGRGNFPPRFSGLQFPNYSSELNVNALELDDSALYLCASSHAGRDVGYTFGSGTRLTVV.

The genes are TRBV11-1 and TRBJ2-1, with 16 bases aligning to TRBD2. This CDR3 has 17 residues. V shed 4 bases, J shed 7 bases, and the junction held 7 bases outside the gene matches. Germline V gene sequence: CDR1 SGHAT, CDR2 FQDESV (reference sequence). Written as DNA, the CDR3 is TGTGCCAGCAGCTGGGGACTAGCGGGAGGGCCGGAGAATGAGCAGTTCTTC. Translating gives CASSWGLAGGPENEQFF. Looking up the rest from reference TRBV11-1 and TRBJ2-1 gives the full variable domain: EAEVAQSPRYKITEKSQAVAFWCDPISGHATLYWYRQILGQGPELLVQFQDESVVDDSQLPKDRFSAERLKGVDSTLKIQPAELGDSAMYLCASSWGLAGGPENEQFFGPGTRLTVL.

This clone came up once. V usage is TRBV21-1 and J usage is TRBJ2-3; TRBD2, as called in the table, went unchecked against the DNA. TRBV21-1 corresponds to a pseudogene. The CDR3 is made up of 20 amino acids. The CDR3 region has the DNA TGTGCCAGCAGCAAACCTAAACGGCTAGCGGAAAGAACTAGCACAGATACGCAGTATTTT. It encodes CASSKPKRLAERTSTDTQYF.

V is TRBV5-4 and J is TRBJ2-1; TRBD2 agrees at 9 bases. J lost 0 bases, V lost 4 bases, and 5 bases had no gene match. CDR3 length: 16 residues. CDR1 and CDR2 from the germline V gene are SGHNT and YYREEE (reference sequence). CDR3 sequence reads: CASSRTSANSYNEQFF. Here the CDR3 DNA reads TGTGCCAGCAGCCGGACTAGCGCCAACTCCTACAATGAGCAGTTCTTC.

V and J are TRBV6-5 and TRBJ2-7, with TRBD1 matching 7 bases. This CDR3 is built from 14 residues. CDR1 is MNHEY and CDR2 is SVGAGI in the germline V gene. The ends lost 6 bases at V and 2 bases at J; junction bases unmatched: 7. CDR3 DNA: TGTGCCAGCAGCCAGACAGGGCTTACCTACGAGCAGTACTTC. Translation gives CASSQTGLTYEQYF.

Written as DNA, the CDR3 is TGTGCCAGCAGCTTACAGGGCCCCTTGCCTAGAGCTTTCTTT. It is translated as CASSLQGPLPRAFF. This rearrangement joins TRBV11-3 to TRBJ1-1, with D tentatively TRBD1 (5 bases). The CDR3 has 14 residues. Germline V gene sequence: CDR1 SGHNT, CDR2 YENEEA. V was trimmed by 2 bases and J by 10 bases, leaving 17 bases between them.

The chain combines TRBV5-1 with TRBJ2-5, with a tentative D call TRBD2 (5 bases). The CDR3 consists of 13 residues. Trimming shortened V by 0 bases and J by 5 bases, and 8 bases separated the two germline ends. CDR1 SGHRS and CDR2 YFSETQ come from the germline V gene. CDR3 nucleotides: TGCGCCAGCAGCTTGGGGGAGCCCGAGACCCAGTACTTC. This encodes CASSLGEPETQYF.

The J gene is TRBJ1-1, the V gene TRBV2; possibly TRBD1 for D (6 bases). Trimming took 7 bases from V and 11 from J, leaving 14 bases between them. Germline-derived CDR1 and CDR2 are SNHLY and FYNNEI. The CDR3 totals 11 residues. The CDR3 nucleotides read TGTGCCAGCAAGGGACAAAAGGCGGCTTTCTTT. Its protein product is CASKGQKAAFF.

The chain has TRBV9 and TRBJ1-4, with D perhaps matching TRBD1 (5 bases). The CDR3 covers 17 residues. The germline V and J ends were trimmed by 0 bases and 0 bases, with 12 bases remaining between them. Looked up from germline, CDR1 is SGDLS and CDR2 is YYNGEE. The CDR3 sequence is CASSVAPGTATNEKLFF. The CDR3 region has the DNA TGTGCCAGCAGCGTAGCACCCGGGACTGCAACTAATGAAAAACTGTTTTTT.

This CDR3 is CAWGGTGGFREKLFF. In DNA, the CDR3 is TGTGCCTGGGGAGGGACAGGGGGGTTCAGGGAAAAACTGTTTTTT. J is TRBJ1-4 and V is TRBV30; 11 bases align to TRBD1. The V gene end was trimmed by 5 bases and the J gene end by 8 bases; junction bases not matched to a gene: 10. The CDR3 has 15 residues. The V gene's germline CDR1 is GTSNPN and CDR2 SVGIG (reference sequence).

The V call is TRBV29-1, the J call TRBJ2-7; 13 bases agree with TRBD2. The CDR3 consists of 15 residues. From germline, CDR1 is SQVTM and CDR2 ANQGSEA. V lost 7 bases to trimming and J lost 5 bases; unmatched junction nucleotides: 11. CDR3 residues: CSARLGLAGVHEQYF. In DNA form, the CDR3 reads TGCAGCGCACGACTCGGACTAGCGGGAGTTCACGAGCAGTACTTC.

V is TRBV5-1 and J is TRBJ2-1, with D possibly TRBD2 on 6 matching bases. Germline CDR1 is SGHRS and CDR2 is YFSETQ. The CDR3 loop spans 17 amino acids. V was pared by 3 bases and J by 0 bases, with 16 bases between. The CDR3 DNA sequence: TGCGCCAGCAGCTCATATTTGACCGGGAGCTCCTACAATGAGCAGTTCTTC. Its protein product is CASSSYLTGSSYNEQFF.

The rearrangement links TRBV25-1 to TRBJ1-1; the D gene is possibly TRBD1 (6 bases). The CDR3 covers 16 residues. CDR1 MGHDK and CDR2 SYGVNS come from the germline V gene. Trimming pared 6 bases from V and 5 bases from J, leaving 22 bases between. CDR3 coding DNA: TGTGCCAGCAGGGCTATGCACAGGGTACTAGGGACTGAAGCTTTCTTT. Translation: CASRAMHRVLGTEAFF.

This sequence joins TRBV28 and TRBJ1-3; D call uncertain. Germline V gives CDR1 MDHEN, CDR2 SYDVKM. The CDR3 runs 15 residues. V was trimmed by 3 bases and J by 1 base, leaving 10 bases between them. CDR3: CASSFGRASGNTIYF. DNA of the CDR3: TGTGCCAGCAGTTTCGGGCGGGCGTCTGGAAACACCATATATTTT.